These 27 T cell receptor beta chains were all obtained from the same sample, sequenced in a study of PD-L1 blockade in urothelial cancer. Clones were read by immunoSEQ multiplex PCR, and TCRdb kept only the in-frame ones, dropping some. The sample lists around 53,000 clones, 75% to 90% occurring once. This specimen consisted of PBMCs, obtained around atezolizumab (anti-PD-L1) treatment. The receptors stem from a man aged 35 to 55 with urothelial cancer.

The CDR3 loop is CASSLGLAGTDTQYF. The CDR3 DNA reads as TGTGCCAGCAGCTTGGGTCTAGCGGGCACAGATACGCAGTATTTT. The chain has TRBV5-5 and TRBJ2-3, with TRBD2 matching 7 bases. The CDR3 extends over 15 amino acids. Trimming cost V 0 bases and J 1 base; bases outside gene matches: 2. Germline assignment: CDR1 SGHKS and CDR2 YYEKEE (reference sequence).

The J gene is TRBJ1-2, the V gene TRBV4-1; 8 bases agree with TRBD1. Germline CDR1 is MGHRA and CDR2 is YSYEKL. This CDR3 region has 15 residues. V was pared by 0 bases and J by 6 bases, with 6 bases of the junction left unmatched. The CDR3 here is CASSQEWTGRNGYTF. CDR3 nucleotide sequence: TGCGCCAGCAGCCAAGAATGGACAGGGCGCAATGGCTACACCTTC.

This rearrangement joins TRBV19 to TRBJ2-1; 7 bases are shared with TRBD2. V dropped 1 base and J dropped 2; count of bases not matched to a gene: 2. The CDR3 extends over 15 amino acids. Germline V CDR1 and CDR2: LNHDA, SQIVND (reference sequence). Here the CDR3 reads CASSIGGTTYNEQFF. CDR3 nucleotides: TGTGCCAGTAGTATAGGAGGGACTACCTACAATGAGCAGTTCTTC.

This clone was observed a handful of times. The gene calls are TRBV6-1 and TRBJ1-2; TRBD1 agrees at 7 bases. J lost 0 bases, V lost 5 bases, and 6 bases had no gene match. This CDR3 contains 15 residues. Germline V gives CDR1 MNHNS, CDR2 SASEGT. CDR3 region: CASSLNRGANYGYTF. DNA of the CDR3: TGTGCCAGCAGTCTTAACAGGGGTGCTAACTATGGCTACACCTTC.

The chain is built from TRBV19 and TRBJ1-4, with 7 bases fitting TRBD1. Trimming at V came to 5 bases and at J to 7 bases, leaving 13 bases not matched to a gene. The V gene's germline CDR1 is LNHDA and CDR2 SQIVND (reference sequence). The CDR3 runs to 16 residues. The DNA of the CDR3 is TGTGCCAGTAGTTCTGTGACTCAGGGGGGAGTTGAAAAACTGTTTTTT. Translation: CASSSVTQGGVEKLFF.

The rearrangement joins TRBV7-9 to TRBJ2-7; 7 nucleotides agree with TRBD2. Unmatched junction bases numbered 14, after V lost 5 bases and J lost 4 bases. Germline V lookup: CDR1 SEHNR, CDR2 FQNEAQ (reference sequence). CDR3 length equals 16 residues. CDR3 nucleotides: TGTGCCAGCAGCCCAAGGGGAGGGGCAAGTGGTTACGAGCAGTACTTC. It is translated as CASSPRGGASGYEQYF. Using reference TRBV7-9 and TRBJ2-7 for the parts outside the CDR3, the full variable domain is DTGVSQNPRHKITKRGQNVTFRCDPISEHNRLYWYRQTLGQGPEFLTYFQNEAQLEKSRLLSDRFSAERPKGSFSTLEIQRTEQGDSAMYLCASSPRGGASGYEQYFGPGTRLTVT.

The V and J genes are TRBV5-1 and TRBJ2-5, with D possibly being TRBD1 (5 bases). The CDR3 is 15 residues long. Germline V CDR1 and CDR2: SGHRS, YFSETQ. The V end was cut by 7 bases, the J end by 3 bases, with 19 bases between. The CDR3 DNA reads as TGCGCCAGCCAAGGGGTAGGCCTCCCTAAAGAGACCCAGTACTTC. Translating gives CASQGVGLPKETQYF. The full variable domain, with the rest looked up from reference TRBV5-1 and TRBJ2-5, is KAGVTQTPRYLIKTRGQQVTLSCSPISGHRSVSWYQQTPGQGLQFLFEYFSETQRNKGNFPGRFSGRQFSNSRSEMNVSTLELGDSALYLCASQGVGLPKETQYFGPGTRLLVL.

The chain recombines TRBV9 with TRBJ2-2; 8 bases match TRBD2. CDR3 length: 15 residues. Germline-derived CDR1 and CDR2 are SGDLS and YYNGEE. The junction had 6 bases not matched to a gene; V was cut back by 4 bases and J by 4 bases. CDR3 in DNA: TGTGCCAGCAGCATAAGCGGGAGCATCACCGGGGAGCTGTTTTTT. It is translated as CASSISGSITGELFF. The full variable domain, rest sourced from reference TRBV9 and TRBJ2-2, is DSGVTQTPKHLITATGQRVTLRCSPRSGDLSVYWYQQSLDQGLQFLIQYYNGEERAKGNILERFSAQQFPDLHSELNLSSLELGDSALYFCASSISGSITGELFFGEGSRLTVL.

V and J are TRBV5-1 and TRBJ2-6, with D possibly TRBD2 on 5 matching bases. In germline, CDR1 is SGHRS, CDR2 YFSETQ. Trimming left V 4 bases short and J 4 bases short, with 12 bases between. This CDR3 has 15 residues. The CDR3 region is CASSVGIVGANVLTF. The CDR3 DNA follows: TGCGCCAGCAGCGTCGGGATTGTGGGGGCCAACGTCCTGACTTTC.

In its sample, this clone was seen a few times. The chain recombines TRBV7-2 with TRBJ2-7; D gene uncertain. Trimming took off 4 bases at V and 4 bases at J, with 5 bases between the two ends. The germline V gene has CDR1 SGHTA and CDR2 FQGNSA. CDR3 length: 11 residues. CDR3 sequence (DNA): TGTGCCAGCAGCTCTCTGTACGAGCAGTACTTC. It translates to CASSSLYEQYF.

V and J are TRBV6-1 and TRBJ1-5; tentatively, D is TRBD1 (5 bases). V lost 5 bases, J lost 2 bases, and 13 bases lay in between. The CDR3 totals 15 residues. Germline-derived CDR1 and CDR2 are MNHNS and SASEGT. The CDR3 loop is CASSSRVRGNQPQHF. The CDR3 DNA sequence: TGTGCCAGCAGTTCCAGGGTTAGGGGCAATCAGCCCCAGCATTTT.

The chain employs TRBV27 and TRBJ2-7, with D unresolved. Between the trimmed V and J ends, which lost 5 bases and 5 bases, there was a span of 16 bases. The CDR3 contains 14 residues. Germline V lookup: CDR1 MNHEY, CDR2 SMNVEV (reference sequence). This CDR3 reads CASSATAPRNEQYF. The DNA for the CDR3 is TGTGCCAGCAGTGCGACCGCCCCCAGGAACGAGCAGTACTTC.

The rearrangement uses TRBV11-3 and TRBJ2-7; no definite D call. Trimming cost V 1 base and J 1 base, with 5 bases left between them. The CDR3 contains 13 residues. CDR1 is SGHNT, CDR2 YENEEA, per germline. Here the CDR3 DNA reads TGTGCCAGCAGCTTAGCCTCTTCCTACGAGCAGTACTTC. Amino acid sequence: CASSLASSYEQYF.

The V gene is TRBV5-1, the J gene TRBJ2-3, with D maybe TRBD2 (5 bases). Germline V gene data show CDR1 as SGHRS and CDR2 as YFSETQ. The V end lost 0 bases, the J end lost 4 bases, and 18 bases lay between the germline ends. The CDR3 covers 17 residues. The CDR3 region is CASSLEIGRGSSDTQYF. The DNA for the CDR3 is TGCGCCAGCAGCTTGGAAATCGGTCGGGGAAGTTCAGATACGCAGTATTTT. The full variable domain, in which reference TRBV5-1 and TRBJ2-3 provide the parts outside the CDR3, is KAGVTQTPRYLIKTRGQQVTLSCSPISGHRSVSWYQQTPGQGLQFLFEYFSETQRNKGNFPGRFSGRQFSNSRSEMNVSTLELGDSALYLCASSLEIGRGSSDTQYFGPGTRLTVL.

V is TRBV4-2 and J is TRBJ1-1, with 7 bases aligning to TRBD1. J was trimmed by 3 bases and V by 4 bases; bases with no gene match: 5. Germline V CDR1 and CDR2: LGHNA, YNFKEQ. The CDR3 totals 14 residues. CDR3 loop: CASSPWDRDTEAFF. For the CDR3, the DNA is TGTGCCAGCAGCCCCTGGGACAGAGACACTGAAGCTTTCTTT.

V is TRBV5-4 and J is TRBJ1-3, with 7 bases that match TRBD1. CDR3 length: 14 amino acids. The J segment lost 4 bases and the V segment lost 4 bases, leaving 5 bases of the junction unmatched. Germline CDR1 and CDR2: SGHNT and YYREEE (reference sequence). The CDR3 DNA reads TGTGCCAGCAGCCTTCAGGGGGGCGGAAACACCATATATTTT. Amino acid sequence: CASSLQGGGNTIYF.

This rearrangement joins TRBV19 to TRBJ2-5; 9 bases map to TRBD2. Trimming took 0 bases from V and 2 from J; bases not matched to a gene: 4. The CDR3 sequence is 16 residues long. CDR1 is LNHDA and CDR2 is SQIVND in the germline V gene (reference sequence). The CDR3 DNA sequence: TGTGCCAGTAGTATAGATCTGGCGGGAGGGCAAGAGACCCAGTACTTC. It is translated as CASSIDLAGGQETQYF. Supplemented by reference TRBV19 and TRBJ2-5, the full variable domain reads DGGITQSPKYLFRKEGQNVTLSCEQNLNHDAMYWYRQDPGQGLRLIYYSQIVNDFQKGDIAEGYSVSREKKESFPLTVTSAQKNPTAFYLCASSIDLAGGQETQYFGPGTRLLVL.

The rearrangement joins TRBV18 to TRBJ1-1; unclear D gene. With 2 bases removed from V and 3 bases from J, the gap between germline ends came to 13 bases. Per the germline V gene, CDR1 is KGHSH and CDR2 is LQKENI. The CDR3 consists of 15 residues. The CDR3 DNA is TGTGCCAGCTCACCAGCTATACGGGTGGACACTGAAGCTTTCTTT. Protein sequence: CASSPAIRVDTEAFF.

A remark on this clone: This sample also contains other DNA sequences that code for the same CDR3. The V and J genes are TRBV19 and TRBJ2-2; D ambiguous. Trimming left V 2 bases short and J 0 bases short, with 4 bases between. The germline gives CDR1 LNHDA, CDR2 SQIVND (reference sequence). The CDR3 has 14 amino acids. CDR3 DNA: TGTGCCAGTAGTATATCAGCGAACACCGGGGAGCTGTTTTTT. Protein sequence: CASSISANTGELFF.

The CDR3 protein is CASSEIGLAGFWTDTQYF. The CDR3 DNA reads as TGTGCCAGCAGTGAAATTGGGCTAGCGGGGTTTTGGACAGATACGCAGTATTTT. The chain recombines TRBV2 with TRBJ2-3; 9 positions match TRBD2. V dropped 2 bases and J dropped 3; count of bases not matched to a gene: 12. Germline CDR1 SNHLY, CDR2 FYNNEI. The CDR3 covers 18 residues.

The chain uses TRBV28 and TRBJ2-3, with 8 bases aligning to TRBD2. Germline lookup yields CDR1 MDHEN and CDR2 SYDVKM. V gave up 6 bases and J gave up 1 base; unmatched junction bases: 3. The CDR3 spans 14 residues. The CDR3 bases are TGTGCCAGCAGCAGCGGGAGTGGCACAGATACGCAGTATTTT. Protein sequence: CASSSGSGTDTQYF. Using reference TRBV28 and TRBJ2-3 for the parts outside the CDR3, the full variable domain is DVKVTQSSRYLVKRTGEKVFLECVQDMDHENMFWYRQDPGLGLRLIYFSYDVKMKEKGDIPEGYSVSREKKERFSLILESASTNQTSMYLCASSSGSGTDTQYFGPGTRLTVL.

This chain connects TRBV5-4 to TRBJ2-2; D is possibly TRBD2 (6 bases). Germline CDR1 is SGHNT and CDR2 is YYREEE (reference sequence). The CDR3 runs 17 residues. V was shortened by 4 bases and J by 1 base, with 17 bases between the two germline ends. The CDR3 is CASSRSPGSRNTGELFF. The CDR3 DNA reads as TGTGCCAGCAGCCGTTCCCCCGGGAGCAGGAACACCGGGGAGCTGTTTTTT.

The chain couples TRBV27 to TRBJ1-1; 10 bases match TRBD1. Germline V lookup: CDR1 MNHEY, CDR2 SMNVEV (reference sequence). V trimming: 4 bases; J trimming: 5 bases; junction bases outside the gene matches: 7. The CDR3 sequence is 15 residues long. The CDR3 nucleotides are TGTGCCAGCAGTTCATTGGGGACAGGGGAAACTGAAGCTTTCTTT. Its protein is CASSSLGTGETEAFF.

The chain carries TRBV5-1 and TRBJ2-2, with 14 bases that match TRBD2. V was clipped by 1 base and J by 1 base; unmatched bases: 6. Germline lookup yields CDR1 SGHRS and CDR2 YFSETQ. The CDR3 sequence is 19 residues long. The CDR3 bases are TGCGCCAGCAGCTTGATGGGGACTAGCGGGAGAAGGAACACCGGGGAGCTGTTTTTT. Residues: CASSLMGTSGRRNTGELFF.

The CDR3 bases are TGTGCCAGCAGTTTGGTGGGCACCCTCCCATACGAGCAGTACTTC. It specifies CASSLVGTLPYEQYF. This chain links TRBV28 with TRBJ2-7; D ambiguous. Trimming removed 3 bases from V and 4 bases from J, with 16 bases in between. Germline V gene lookup returns CDR1 MDHEN and CDR2 SYDVKM. CDR3 length: 15 amino acids.

The chain uses TRBV30 and TRBJ2-5; D possibly corresponds to TRBD2 (5 bases). V was trimmed by 1 base and J by 2 bases, leaving 8 bases between them. This CDR3 is 13 amino acids long. CDR1 GTSNPN and CDR2 SVGIG come from the germline V gene (reference sequence). As DNA, the CDR3 is TGTGCCTGGAGTGAAGGAGGTCAAGAGACCCAGTACTTC. Translating it yields CAWSEGGQETQYF.

The V and J genes are TRBV5-1 and TRBJ2-1; D unresolved. Germline V gene data show CDR1 as SGHRS and CDR2 as YFSETQ. CDR3 length: 13 amino acids. Trimming took off 2 bases at V and 5 bases at J, with 8 bases between the two ends. CDR3 sequence reads: CASSFSFDNEQFF. The CDR3, as DNA: TGCGCCAGCAGCTTTTCCTTCGACAATGAGCAGTTCTTC.